This section outlines one T cell receptor beta chain sequence together with its context. This entry comes from a study of blood T cell repertoires in COVID-19. Across the study: Acute and convalescent COVID-19 samples came from the United States, Italy and Spain. The cDNA or gDNA used as material had been derived from T cells, B-cell-depleted T cells, or PBMCs.

In the study's own analysis: For nucleated cells, counts were estimated from reference gene primer amplification. The assay was immunoSEQ multiplex PCR, and TCRdb's table has in-frame clones only and misses some. V, J and clone size are taken as reported in that table, and D and trimming were inferred from the DNA itself. Of more than 150,000 clones in the sample, 89% were seen once. The sequence was obtained from a middle-aged man with acute or convalescent COVID-19. The specimen was peripheral blood.

This CDR3 reads CASRPQNSYEQYF. The CDR3 bases are TGTGCCAGCAGGCCCCAGAACTCCTACGAGCAGTACTTC. The V gene is TRBV28, the J gene TRBJ2-7; D unresolved. Germline V lookup: CDR1 MDHEN, CDR2 SYDVKM. CDR3 size: 13 residues. V gave up 6 bases and J gave up 0 bases, with 9 bases separating them.